Shown below are 18 T cell receptor beta chains from a single sample sequenced in a study of blood T cell repertoires in COVID-19. The repertoire was sequenced with immunoSEQ multiplex PCR; TCRdb's copy has only in-frame clones and lacks some. In the table there are approximately 290,000 clones, approximately 90% of which are singletons. The sample taken for sequencing was peripheral blood. These receptors all come from an older woman with acute or convalescent COVID-19.

The rearrangement joins TRBV5-6 to TRBJ2-5, with 10 bases that match TRBD2. The J segment lost 5 bases and the V segment lost 0 bases, leaving 4 bases of the junction unmatched. This CDR3 is built from 15 residues. Germline lookup yields CDR1 SGHDT and CDR2 YYEEEE. The CDR3 region is CASSLVSGGWETQYF. DNA for the CDR3: TGTGCCAGCAGCTTGGTTAGCGGGGGGTGGGAGACCCAGTACTTC. Supplemented by reference TRBV5-6 and TRBJ2-5, the full variable domain reads DAGVTQSPTHLIKTRGQQVTLRCSPKSGHDTVSWYQQALGQGPQFIFQYYEEEERQRGNFPDRFSGHQFPNYSSELNVNALLLGDSALYLCASSLVSGGWETQYFGPGTRLLVL.

The chain joins TRBV4-1 to TRBJ2-3; no clear D. V was clipped by 0 bases and J by 1 base, with 8 bases between them. Germline assignment: CDR1 MGHRA and CDR2 YSYEKL. The CDR3 runs to 15 residues. In DNA, the CDR3 is TGCGCCAGCAGCCAAGAGTCAGTGCGCACAGATACGCAGTATTTT. It is translated as CASSQESVRTDTQYF.

The chain links TRBV19 to TRBJ2-2; 8 nucleotides match TRBD1. The length of the CDR3 is 15 residues. The V gene end was trimmed by 5 bases and the J gene end by 6 bases; junction bases not matched to a gene: 8. Germline V gene data show CDR1 as LNHDA and CDR2 as SQIVND (reference sequence). This CDR3 is CASSARTGNAGELFF. The CDR3 nucleotides read TGTGCCAGTAGTGCCCGGACAGGGAATGCCGGGGAGCTGTTTTTT.

The chain combines TRBV6-5 with TRBJ1-1; possibly TRBD1 for D (6 bases). Germline V lookup: CDR1 MNHEY, CDR2 SVGAGI. The CDR3 has 14 amino acids. Deletions cut 3 bases from V and 10 bases from J, with 18 bases between. The CDR3 loop is CASSYSAGGNLAFF. The CDR3 nucleotides read TGTGCCAGCAGTTATTCCGCGGGGGGCAATCTAGCTTTCTTT.

The gene calls are TRBV14 and TRBJ1-2; TRBD1 is a possible D gene (5 bases). This CDR3 contains 13 residues. CDR1 and CDR2 (germline): SGHDN, FVKESK. The V end was cut by 1 base, the J end by 8 bases, with 11 bases between. The chain's CDR3 is CASSQVRGNGYTF. The CDR3 DNA reads TGTGCCAGCAGCCAAGTCCGGGGGAACGGCTACACCTTC.

This sequence joins TRBV11-3 and TRBJ2-1, with 11 bases that match TRBD2. This CDR3 comprises 13 residues. The V gene end was trimmed by 3 bases and the J gene end by 10 bases; junction bases not matched to a gene: 2. Germline loops: CDR1 SGHNT, CDR2 YENEEA. The CDR3 loop is CASSFTSGGEQFF. The CDR3 nucleotides read TGTGCCAGCAGCTTCACTAGCGGGGGCGAGCAGTTCTTC.

The chain recombines TRBV7-7 with TRBJ2-2; 15 bases are a match to TRBD2. The ends lost 5 bases at V and 5 bases at J; junction bases unmatched: 0. CDR1 is SSHAT, CDR2 FNYEAQ, per germline (reference sequence). The CDR3 is 15 amino acids. The CDR3 is CASSGTSGGTGELFF. The CDR3 DNA reads as TGTGCCAGCAGCGGGACTAGCGGGGGGACCGGGGAGCTGTTTTTT.

J is TRBJ1-2 and V is TRBV2; 7 nucleotides agree with TRBD1. Per the germline V gene, CDR1 is SNHLY and CDR2 is FYNNEI. Trimming at V came to 2 bases and at J to 4 bases, leaving 4 bases not matched to a gene. The CDR3 runs 14 residues. Here the CDR3 reads CASSERGQAYGYTF. The CDR3 nucleotides read TGTGCCAGCAGTGAAAGGGGGCAGGCCTATGGCTACACCTTC.

The chain employs TRBV10-3 and TRBJ2-7; possible D gene TRBD1, 6 bases. Trimming left V 6 bases short and J 0 bases short, with 9 bases between. The CDR3 covers 13 residues. Germline V lookup: CDR1 ENHRY, CDR2 SYGVKD. The CDR3 DNA reads TGTGCCATCAGGAGGGGGAACTCCTACGAGCAGTACTTC. Translation: CAIRRGNSYEQYF.

The chain uses TRBV9 and TRBJ1-2; tentatively, D is TRBD1 (6 bases). The V end was cut by 3 bases, the J end by 2 bases, with 11 bases between. The CDR3 runs 14 residues. Germline V gives CDR1 SGDLS, CDR2 YYNGEE. This CDR3 reads CASSGNRVNYGYTF. In DNA, the CDR3 is TGTGCCAGCAGCGGGAACAGGGTGAACTATGGCTACACCTTC. Based on the CDR3 plus reference TRBV9 and TRBJ1-2, the full variable domain is DSGVTQTPKHLITATGQRVTLRCSPRSGDLSVYWYQQSLDQGLQFLIQYYNGEERAKGNILERFSAQQFPDLHSELNLSSLELGDSALYFCASSGNRVNYGYTFGSGTRLTVV.

The rearrangement joins TRBV28 to TRBJ2-2, with 12 bases identical to TRBD2. This CDR3 is built from 14 residues. After removal of 5 bases from V and 9 bases from J, the junction contained 4 bases not matched to a gene. Germline values: CDR1 MDHEN, CDR2 SYDVKM. This chain's CDR3 is CASSPLAGGRELFF. CDR3 nucleotides: TGTGCCAGCAGTCCGCTAGCGGGGGGGCGGGAGCTGTTTTTT.

This chain joins TRBV19 and TRBJ2-3, with unresolved D. The CDR3 spans 12 residues. Trimming shortened V by 6 bases and J by 3 bases, and 7 bases separated the two germline ends. Germline V lookup: CDR1 LNHDA, CDR2 SQIVND (reference sequence). The CDR3: CASSDRTDTQYF. Written as DNA, the CDR3 is TGTGCCAGTAGCGATAGAACAGATACGCAGTATTTT.

The chain joins TRBV15 to TRBJ2-2, with D unresolved. Germline V gene sequence: CDR1 LNHNV, CDR2 YYDKDF (reference sequence). The V and J ends lost 0 bases and 8 bases respectively, with 4 bases between them. The CDR3 spans 12 residues. The CDR3 reads CATSRDRGELFF. The CDR3 DNA reads as TGTGCCACCAGCAGAGATCGGGGGGAGCTGTTTTTT.

The V gene is TRBV5-1, the J gene TRBJ1-1, with TRBD1 identical over 7 bases. CDR1 is SGHRS, CDR2 YFSETQ, per germline. The CDR3 has 16 residues. The trim removed 0 bases at V and 5 bases at J, leaving 10 bases unmatched. CDR3 bases: TGCGCCAGCAGCTTGGTCTCTGGGACAGCTCTTACTGAAGCTTTCTTT. Protein: CASSLVSGTALTEAFF.

Comment on this clone: The limits of the CDR3 on the DNA are not certain, so only TCRdb's listed CDR3 is given. The chain is built from TRBV7-9 and TRBJ1-1. Counting both end residues, the CDR3 totals 12 amino acids. Germline CDR1 SEHNR, CDR2 FQNEAQ (reference sequence). The CDR3 reads CASSFGRGAGFF.

The V call is TRBV28, the J call TRBJ1-5, with 8 bases fitting TRBD1. The CDR3 is made up of 14 amino acids. Germline CDR1 is MDHEN and CDR2 is SYDVKM. Trimming at V came to 5 bases and at J to 5 bases, leaving 5 bases not matched to a gene. Here the CDR3 reads CASSTRQGHQPQHF. CDR3 sequence (DNA): TGTGCCAGCAGTACCCGACAGGGGCATCAGCCCCAGCATTTT.

In regard to this clone: The same CDR3 is also encoded by other DNA sequences in this sample. The V call is TRBV28, the J call TRBJ2-7; a possible D gene is TRBD2 (6 bases). Trimming removed 8 bases from V and 1 base from J, with 12 bases in between. There are 13 residues in the CDR3. From germline, CDR1 is MDHEN and CDR2 SYDVKM. The CDR3 bases are TGTGCCAGCCGAGGTAGCGGATCCTACGAGCAGTACTTC. As protein: CASRGSGSYEQYF.

The J gene is TRBJ2-7, the V gene TRBV27; 7 nucleotides match TRBD1. The CDR3 sequence is 14 residues long. Looked up from germline, CDR1 is MNHEY and CDR2 is SMNVEV (reference sequence). Losses at the gene ends were 2 bases for V and 7 bases for J; bases not matched to a gene: 8. CDR3 DNA sequence: TGTGCCAGCAGTTTAGTGCCTGGGACAGATGAGCAGTACTTC. Its translation is CASSLVPGTDEQYF.